A single sample gave rise to the 8 T cell receptor beta chains below, sequenced in a study of response to subunit inactivated influenza vaccine. TCRdb reprocessed the RT-PCR reads with MiXCR, giving one entry per CDR3 protein. The sample shows 290,000 or so distinct CDR3 sequences, 20% to 25% of them seen only once. The material sequenced was PBMCs from blood, taken 21 months after vaccination. The source of these receptors is a man between 50 and 75 years old who received an inactivated influenza vaccine.

Worth noting for this clonotype: Relative to the germline gene, one junction end is altered; a read error may explain this. V and J are TRBV4-2 and TRBJ1-2, with 8 nucleotides matching TRBD1. CDR3 length: 15 residues. CDR1 LGHNA and CDR2 YNFKEQ come from the germline V gene. This chain's CDR3 is CASSQDSTGAGGFTF. The CDR3 bases are TGTGCCAGCAGCCAAGATTCGACAGGGGCGGGTGGCTTCACCTTC.

The J gene is TRBJ1-2, the V gene TRBV7-8; maybe TRBD1 (6 bases). The germline CDR1 and CDR2 sequences are SGHVS and FQNEAQ. V lost 1 base and J lost 4, with 13 bases in between. The CDR3 runs to 15 residues. CDR3 in DNA: TGTGCCAGCAGCTTAGAGGGACAAGTCGTCTATGGCTACACCTTC. Translation gives CASSLEGQVVYGYTF.

This clonotype has ten or more counts. The gene calls are TRBV4-2 and TRBJ1-5; TRBD1 matches at 9 bases. The CDR3 runs to 16 residues. Germline lookup yields CDR1 LGHNA and CDR2 YNFKEQ. V lost 2 bases to trimming and J lost 8 bases; unmatched junction nucleotides: 10. CDR3 DNA: TGTGCCAGCAGCCAAAGGACGGGACAGGGAAGGGAGCCCCAGCATTTT. Residues: CASSQRTGQGREPQHF.

The chain joins TRBV4-2 to TRBJ2-5, with no clear D. The CDR3 totals 16 residues. The germline CDR1 and CDR2 sequences are LGHNA and YNFKEQ. Trimming took off 1 base at V and 9 bases at J, with 21 bases between the two ends. The CDR3 nucleotides read TGTGCCAGCAGCCAAGGGGCTTTCGCGGCCCCCTTAGCCCAGTACTTC. This codes for CASSQGAFAAPLAQYF.

This clonotype was detected ten times or more. This chain uses TRBV7-9 with TRBJ1-2; 10 bases line up with TRBD1. V shed 5 bases, J shed 7 bases, and the junction held 4 bases outside the gene matches. Germline values: CDR1 SEHNR, CDR2 FQNEAQ (reference sequence). The length of the CDR3 is 13 residues. In nucleotides, the CDR3 is TGTGCCAGCAGCCCCGGGACAGGGGTTGGCTACACCTTC. It is translated as CASSPGTGVGYTF.

The chain carries TRBV19 and TRBJ2-7, with a weak D call TRBD1 (6 bases). There are 15 residues in the CDR3. Per germline, CDR1 LNHDA and CDR2 SQIVND (reference sequence). Trimming took off 1 base at V and 4 bases at J, with 14 bases between the two ends. This CDR3 is CASSIGRGGVYEQYF. CDR3 nucleotides: TGTGCCAGTAGTATAGGAAGAGGGGGAGTGTACGAGCAGTACTTC.

V gene TRBV5-1 combines with J gene TRBJ2-1; TRBD1 matches 8 bases. Germline CDR1 and CDR2: SGHRS and YFSETQ. Germline trimming cut 4 bases from V and 6 bases from J; bases unmatched to any gene: 9. The CDR3 sequence is 15 residues long. CDR3 region: CASSTGDRLSNEQFF. The CDR3 DNA reads as TGCGCCAGCAGCACAGGGGACAGGTTAAGCAATGAGCAGTTCTTC. Together with reference TRBV5-1 and TRBJ2-1, the CDR3 gives the full variable domain: KAGVTQTPRYLIKTRGQQVTLSCSPISGHRSVSWYQQTPGQGLQFLFEYFSETQRNKGNFPGRFSGRQFSNSRSEMNVSTLELGDSALYLCASSTGDRLSNEQFFGPGTRLTVL.

This clonotype was recorded many times. The gene calls are TRBV4-2 and TRBJ2-5; 7 bases line up with TRBD1. Germline CDR1 is LGHNA and CDR2 is YNFKEQ. This CDR3 spans 15 amino acids. The trim removed 0 bases at V and 2 bases at J, leaving 3 bases unmatched. CDR3 amino acids: CASSQEGTDQETQYF. For the CDR3, the DNA is TGTGCCAGCAGCCAAGAGGGGACAGATCAAGAGACCCAGTACTTC.